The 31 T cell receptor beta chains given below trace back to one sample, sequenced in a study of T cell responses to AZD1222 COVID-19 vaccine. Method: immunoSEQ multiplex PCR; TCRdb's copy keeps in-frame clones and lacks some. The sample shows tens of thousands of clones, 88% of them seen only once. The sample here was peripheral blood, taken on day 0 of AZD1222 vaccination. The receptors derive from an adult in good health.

CDR3 region: CASSQISGDRGRETQYF. In DNA, the CDR3 is TGTGCCAGCAGCCAAATTTCCGGGGACAGGGGGCGAGAGACCCAGTACTTC. The chain recombines TRBV7-3 with TRBJ2-5; 12 nucleotides match TRBD1. The germline CDR1 and CDR2 sequences are SGHTA and FQGTGA. V shed 5 bases, J shed 4 bases, and the junction held 11 bases outside the gene matches. The CDR3 loop spans 17 amino acids. Full variable domain (missing parts from reference TRBV7-3 and TRBJ2-5): GAGVSQTPSNKVTEKGKYVELRCDPISGHTALYWYRQSLGQGPEFLIYFQGTGAADDSGLPNDRFFAVRPEGSVSTLKIQRTERGDSAVYLCASSQISGDRGRETQYFGPGTRLLVL.

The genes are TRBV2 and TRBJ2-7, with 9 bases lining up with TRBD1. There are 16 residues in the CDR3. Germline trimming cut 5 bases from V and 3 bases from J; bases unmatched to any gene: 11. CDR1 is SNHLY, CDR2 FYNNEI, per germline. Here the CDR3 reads CASSPRVGTGHYEQYF. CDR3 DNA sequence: TGTGCCAGCAGTCCGCGAGTCGGGACAGGGCACTACGAGCAGTACTTC.

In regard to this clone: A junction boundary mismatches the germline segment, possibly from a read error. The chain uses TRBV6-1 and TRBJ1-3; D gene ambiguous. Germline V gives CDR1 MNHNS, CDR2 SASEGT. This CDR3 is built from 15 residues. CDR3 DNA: TGTGCCAGCAGGGAAGCAGGAACCTCTGGAAACACCATATATTTT. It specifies CASREAGTSGNTIYF.

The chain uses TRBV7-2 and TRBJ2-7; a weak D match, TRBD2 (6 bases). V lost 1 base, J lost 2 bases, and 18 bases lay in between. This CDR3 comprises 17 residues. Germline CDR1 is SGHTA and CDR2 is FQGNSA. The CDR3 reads CASSLEVGSGRPYEQYF. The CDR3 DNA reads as TGTGCCAGCAGCTTAGAGGTTGGGTCAGGGAGGCCCTACGAGCAGTACTTC.

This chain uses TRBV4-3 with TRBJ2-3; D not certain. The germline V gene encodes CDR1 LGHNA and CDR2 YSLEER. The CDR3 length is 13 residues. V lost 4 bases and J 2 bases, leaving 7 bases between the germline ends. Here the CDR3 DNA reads TGCGCCAGCAGCCTAGGACCCACAGATACGCAGTATTTT. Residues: CASSLGPTDTQYF.

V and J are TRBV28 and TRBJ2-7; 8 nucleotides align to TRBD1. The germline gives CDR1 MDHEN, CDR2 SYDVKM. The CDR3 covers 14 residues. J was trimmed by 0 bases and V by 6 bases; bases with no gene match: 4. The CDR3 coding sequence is TGTGCCAGCAGGGGGGACAGGTCCTCCTACGAGCAGTACTTC. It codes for CASRGDRSSYEQYF.

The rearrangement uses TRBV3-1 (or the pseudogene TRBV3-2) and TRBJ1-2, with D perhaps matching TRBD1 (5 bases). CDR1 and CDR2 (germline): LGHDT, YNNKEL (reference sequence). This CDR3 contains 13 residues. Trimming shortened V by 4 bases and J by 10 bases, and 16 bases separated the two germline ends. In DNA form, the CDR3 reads TGTGCCAGCAGCCTGGGACTGCGAGCCGCCTACACCTTC. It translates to CASSLGLRAAYTF.

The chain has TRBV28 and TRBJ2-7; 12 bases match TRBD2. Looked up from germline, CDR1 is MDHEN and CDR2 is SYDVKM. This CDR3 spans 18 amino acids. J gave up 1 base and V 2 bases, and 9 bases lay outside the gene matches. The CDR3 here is CASSLGGLAGTKSYEQYF. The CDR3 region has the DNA TGTGCCAGCAGTTTAGGAGGACTAGCGGGAACTAAATCCTACGAGCAGTACTTC. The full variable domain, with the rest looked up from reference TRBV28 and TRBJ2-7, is DVKVTQSSRYLVKRTGEKVFLECVQDMDHENMFWYRQDPGLGLRLIYFSYDVKMKEKGDIPEGYSVSREKKERFSLILESASTNQTSMYLCASSLGGLAGTKSYEQYFGPGTRLTVT.

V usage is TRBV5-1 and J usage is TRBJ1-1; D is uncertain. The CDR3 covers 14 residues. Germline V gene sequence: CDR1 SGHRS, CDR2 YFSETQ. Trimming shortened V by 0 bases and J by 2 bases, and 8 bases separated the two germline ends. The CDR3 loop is CASSLEGINTEAFF. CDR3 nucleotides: TGCGCCAGCAGCTTGGAAGGGATCAACACTGAAGCTTTCTTT.

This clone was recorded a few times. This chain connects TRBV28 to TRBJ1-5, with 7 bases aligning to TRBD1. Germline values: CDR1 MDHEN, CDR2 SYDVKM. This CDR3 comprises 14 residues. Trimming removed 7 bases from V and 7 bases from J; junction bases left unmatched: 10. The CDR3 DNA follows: TGTGCCAGCACGCCAGGGGGATCCGAGCAGCCCCAGCATTTT. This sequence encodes CASTPGGSEQPQHF.

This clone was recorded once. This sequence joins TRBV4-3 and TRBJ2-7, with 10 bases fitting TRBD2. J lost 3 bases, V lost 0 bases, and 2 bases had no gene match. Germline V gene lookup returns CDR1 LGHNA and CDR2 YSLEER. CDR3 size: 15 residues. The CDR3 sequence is CASSQELAGIYEQYF. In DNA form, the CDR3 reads TGCGCCAGCAGCCAAGAACTAGCGGGGATCTACGAGCAGTACTTC.

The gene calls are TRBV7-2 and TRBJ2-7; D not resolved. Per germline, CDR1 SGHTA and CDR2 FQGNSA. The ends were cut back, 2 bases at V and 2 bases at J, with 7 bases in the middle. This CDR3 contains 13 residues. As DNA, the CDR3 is TGTGCCAGCAGCTTATCGCCTACCTACGAGCAGTACTTC. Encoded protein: CASSLSPTYEQYF.

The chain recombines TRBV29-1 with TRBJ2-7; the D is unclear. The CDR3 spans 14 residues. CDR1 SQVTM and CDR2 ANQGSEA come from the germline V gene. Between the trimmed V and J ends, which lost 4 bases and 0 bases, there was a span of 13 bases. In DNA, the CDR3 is TGCAGCGTTGCGGTGCAGCAGGACTCCTACGAGCAGTACTTC. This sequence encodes CSVAVQQDSYEQYF.

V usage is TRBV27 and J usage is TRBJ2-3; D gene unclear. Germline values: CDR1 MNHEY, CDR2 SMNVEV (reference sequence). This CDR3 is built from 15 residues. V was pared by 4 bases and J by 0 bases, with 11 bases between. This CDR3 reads CASSSPMTSTDTQYF. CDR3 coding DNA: TGTGCCAGCAGTTCCCCAATGACTAGCACAGATACGCAGTATTTT.

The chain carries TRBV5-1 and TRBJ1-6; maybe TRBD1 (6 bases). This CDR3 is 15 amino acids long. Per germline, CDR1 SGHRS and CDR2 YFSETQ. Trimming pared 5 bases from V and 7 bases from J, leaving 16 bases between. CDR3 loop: CASSPNQGTNSPLHF. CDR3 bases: TGCGCCAGCAGTCCCAACCAGGGGACCAATTCACCCCTCCACTTT.

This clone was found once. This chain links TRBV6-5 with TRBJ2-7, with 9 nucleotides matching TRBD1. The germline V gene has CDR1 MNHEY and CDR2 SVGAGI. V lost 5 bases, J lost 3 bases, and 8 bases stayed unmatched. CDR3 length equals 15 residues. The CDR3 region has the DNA TGTGCCAGCAGTACCAACAGGGGGCAACTCTACGAGCAGTACTTC. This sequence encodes CASSTNRGQLYEQYF.

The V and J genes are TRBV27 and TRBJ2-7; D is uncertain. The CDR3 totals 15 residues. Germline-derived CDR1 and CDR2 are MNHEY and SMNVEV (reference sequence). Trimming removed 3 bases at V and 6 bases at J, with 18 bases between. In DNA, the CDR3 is TGTGCCAGCAGTTTTCTTGGGCCATTAGAATCCGAGCAGTACTTC. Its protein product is CASSFLGPLESEQYF.

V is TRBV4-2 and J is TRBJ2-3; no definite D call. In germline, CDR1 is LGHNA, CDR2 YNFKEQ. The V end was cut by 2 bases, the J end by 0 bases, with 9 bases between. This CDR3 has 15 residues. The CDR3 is CASSQNPLSTDTQYF. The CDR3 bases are TGTGCCAGCAGCCAAAACCCTTTAAGCACAGATACGCAGTATTTT.

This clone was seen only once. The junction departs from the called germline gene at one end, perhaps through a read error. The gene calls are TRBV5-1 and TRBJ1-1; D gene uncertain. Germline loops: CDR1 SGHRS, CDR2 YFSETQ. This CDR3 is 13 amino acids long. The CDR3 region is CASSADPLTGAFF. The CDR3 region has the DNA TGCGCCAGCAGCGCGGACCCCCTAACTGGAGCTTTCTTT.

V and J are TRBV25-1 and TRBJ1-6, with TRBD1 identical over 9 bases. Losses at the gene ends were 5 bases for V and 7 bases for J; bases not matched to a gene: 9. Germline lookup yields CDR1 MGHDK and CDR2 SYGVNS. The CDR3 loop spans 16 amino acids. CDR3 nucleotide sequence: TGTGCCAGCAGTAATCCGGGACAGGGCTGGAATTCACCCCTCCACTTT. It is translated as CASSNPGQGWNSPLHF.

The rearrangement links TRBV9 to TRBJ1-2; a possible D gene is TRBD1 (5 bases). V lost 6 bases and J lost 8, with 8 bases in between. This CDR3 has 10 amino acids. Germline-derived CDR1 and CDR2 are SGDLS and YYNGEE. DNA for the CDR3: TGTGCCAGCAAGGGGCAAGGCTACACCTTC. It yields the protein CASKGQGYTF.

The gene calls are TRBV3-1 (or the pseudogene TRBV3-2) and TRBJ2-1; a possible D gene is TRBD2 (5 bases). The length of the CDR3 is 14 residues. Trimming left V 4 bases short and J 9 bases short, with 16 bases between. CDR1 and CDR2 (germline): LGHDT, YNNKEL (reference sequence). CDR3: CASSLWRWKGEQFF. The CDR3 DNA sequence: TGTGCCAGCAGCCTCTGGAGGTGGAAGGGTGAGCAGTTCTTC.

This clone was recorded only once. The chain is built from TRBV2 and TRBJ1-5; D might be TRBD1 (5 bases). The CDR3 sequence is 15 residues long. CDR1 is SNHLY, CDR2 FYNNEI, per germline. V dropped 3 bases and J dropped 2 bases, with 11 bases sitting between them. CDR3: CASSEETGRNQPQHF. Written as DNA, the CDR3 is TGTGCCAGCAGTGAGGAGACGGGGCGCAATCAGCCCCAGCATTTT.

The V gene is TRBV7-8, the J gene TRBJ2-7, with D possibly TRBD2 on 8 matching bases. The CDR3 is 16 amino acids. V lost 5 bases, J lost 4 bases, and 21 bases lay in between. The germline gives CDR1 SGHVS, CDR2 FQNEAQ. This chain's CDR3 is CASSRRIAGQSYEQYF. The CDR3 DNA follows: TGTGCCAGCAGCAGAAGGATAGCGGGACAGAGTTACGAGCAGTACTTC.

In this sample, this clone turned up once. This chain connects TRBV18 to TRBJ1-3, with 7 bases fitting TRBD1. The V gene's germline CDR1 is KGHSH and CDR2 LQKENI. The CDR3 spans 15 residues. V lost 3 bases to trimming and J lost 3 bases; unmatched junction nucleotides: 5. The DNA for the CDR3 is TGTGCCAGCTCACCCGGACAGGTTGATGGAAACACCATATATTTT. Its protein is CASSPGQVDGNTIYF. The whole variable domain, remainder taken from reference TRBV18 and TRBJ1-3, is NAGVMQNPRHLVRRRGQEARLRCSPMKGHSHVYWYRQLPEEGLKFMVYLQKENIIDESGMPKERFSAEFPKEGPSILRIQQVVRGDSAAYFCASSPGQVDGNTIYFGEGSWLTVV.

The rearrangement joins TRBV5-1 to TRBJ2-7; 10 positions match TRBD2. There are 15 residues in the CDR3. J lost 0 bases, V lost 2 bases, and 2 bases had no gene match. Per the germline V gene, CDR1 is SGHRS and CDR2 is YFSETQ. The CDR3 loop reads CASSLLAGSSYEQYF. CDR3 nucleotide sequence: TGCGCCAGCAGCTTACTAGCGGGGAGCTCCTACGAGCAGTACTTC.

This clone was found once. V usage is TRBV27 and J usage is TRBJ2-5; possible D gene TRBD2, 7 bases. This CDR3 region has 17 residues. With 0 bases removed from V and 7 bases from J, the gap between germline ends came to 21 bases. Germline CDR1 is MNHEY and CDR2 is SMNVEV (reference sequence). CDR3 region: CASSLSTGTGGGGTQYF. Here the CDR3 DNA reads TGTGCCAGCAGTTTATCGACCGGGACTGGGGGCGGGGGGACCCAGTACTTC.

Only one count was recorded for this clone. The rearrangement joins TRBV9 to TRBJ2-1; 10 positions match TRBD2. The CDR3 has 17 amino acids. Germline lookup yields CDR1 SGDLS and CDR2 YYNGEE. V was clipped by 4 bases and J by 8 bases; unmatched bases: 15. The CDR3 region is CASSRSQPGLATHEQFF. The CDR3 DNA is TGTGCCAGCAGCCGTTCCCAACCGGGACTAGCGACCCATGAGCAGTTCTTC.

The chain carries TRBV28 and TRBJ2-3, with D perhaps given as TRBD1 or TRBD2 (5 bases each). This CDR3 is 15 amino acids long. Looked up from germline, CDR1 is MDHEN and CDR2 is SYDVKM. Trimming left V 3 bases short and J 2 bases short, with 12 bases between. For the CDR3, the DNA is TGTGCCAGCAGTTTGGGACCAAGCACCACAGATACGCAGTATTTT. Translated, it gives CASSLGPSTTDTQYF.

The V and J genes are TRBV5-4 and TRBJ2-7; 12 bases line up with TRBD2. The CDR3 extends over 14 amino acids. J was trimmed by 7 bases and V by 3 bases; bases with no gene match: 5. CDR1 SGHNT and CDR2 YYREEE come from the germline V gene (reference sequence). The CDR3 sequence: CASSSTSGSGEQYF. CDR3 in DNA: TGTGCCAGCAGCTCGACTAGCGGGAGTGGAGAGCAGTACTTC.

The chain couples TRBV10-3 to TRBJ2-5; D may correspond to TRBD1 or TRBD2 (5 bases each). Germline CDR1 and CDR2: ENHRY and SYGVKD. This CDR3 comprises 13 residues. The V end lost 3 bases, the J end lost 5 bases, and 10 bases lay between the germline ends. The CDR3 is CAISDGASETQYF. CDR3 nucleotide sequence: TGTGCCATCAGTGACGGGGCGAGCGAGACCCAGTACTTC.